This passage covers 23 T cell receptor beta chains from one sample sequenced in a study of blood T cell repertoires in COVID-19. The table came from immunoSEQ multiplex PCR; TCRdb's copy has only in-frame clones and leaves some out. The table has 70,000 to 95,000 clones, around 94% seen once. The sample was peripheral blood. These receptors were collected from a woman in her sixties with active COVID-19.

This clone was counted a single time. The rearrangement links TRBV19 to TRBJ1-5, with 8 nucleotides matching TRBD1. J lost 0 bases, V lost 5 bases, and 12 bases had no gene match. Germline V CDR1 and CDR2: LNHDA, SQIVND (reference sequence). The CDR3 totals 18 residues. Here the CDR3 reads CASSRTGSGGYSNQPQHF. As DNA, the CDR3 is TGTGCCAGTAGTCGGACAGGGTCAGGGGGCTATAGCAATCAGCCCCAGCATTTT.

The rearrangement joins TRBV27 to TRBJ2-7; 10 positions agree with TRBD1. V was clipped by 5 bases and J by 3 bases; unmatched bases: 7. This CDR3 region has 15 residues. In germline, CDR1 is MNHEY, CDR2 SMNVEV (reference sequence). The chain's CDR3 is CASSPDRGQYYEQYF. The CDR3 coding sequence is TGTGCCAGCAGTCCCGACAGGGGGCAGTACTACGAGCAGTACTTC.

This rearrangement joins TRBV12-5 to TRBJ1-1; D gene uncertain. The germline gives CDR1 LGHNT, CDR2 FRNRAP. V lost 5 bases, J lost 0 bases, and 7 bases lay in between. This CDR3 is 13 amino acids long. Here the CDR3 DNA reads TGTGCTAGTGGTCCCAGGATGAACACTGAAGCTTTCTTT. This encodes CASGPRMNTEAFF.

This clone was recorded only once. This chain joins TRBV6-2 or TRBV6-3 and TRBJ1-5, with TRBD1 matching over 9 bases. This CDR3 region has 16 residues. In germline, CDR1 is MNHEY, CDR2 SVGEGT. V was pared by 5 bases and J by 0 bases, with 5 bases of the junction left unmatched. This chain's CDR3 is CASSITGGISNQPQHF. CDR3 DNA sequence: TGTGCCAGCAGTATTACAGGGGGCATTAGCAATCAGCCCCAGCATTTT.

CDR3 coding DNA: TGTGCCAGCAGCGGGGGGGAGGTCTGGGCTGAAGCTTTCTTT. Its translation is CASSGGEVWAEAFF. V is TRBV9 and J is TRBJ1-1, with D possibly being TRBD1 (5 bases). Between the trimmed V and J ends, which lost 3 bases and 6 bases, there was a span of 15 bases. The CDR3 length is 14 residues. Germline CDR1 and CDR2: SGDLS and YYNGEE.

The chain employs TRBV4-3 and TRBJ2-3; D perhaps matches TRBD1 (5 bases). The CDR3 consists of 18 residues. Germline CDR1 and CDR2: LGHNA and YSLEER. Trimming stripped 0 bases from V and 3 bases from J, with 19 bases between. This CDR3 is CASSQDTRAGQFTDTQYF. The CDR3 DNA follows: TGCGCCAGCAGCCAAGACACCCGGGCAGGGCAGTTTACAGATACGCAGTATTTT.

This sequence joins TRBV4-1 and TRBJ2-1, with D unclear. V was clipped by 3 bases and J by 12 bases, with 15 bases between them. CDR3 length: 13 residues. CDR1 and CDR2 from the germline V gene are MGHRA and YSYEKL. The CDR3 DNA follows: TGCGCCAGCAGCCATGGGCCTATCCTGGGGCAGTTCTTC. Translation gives CASSHGPILGQFF.

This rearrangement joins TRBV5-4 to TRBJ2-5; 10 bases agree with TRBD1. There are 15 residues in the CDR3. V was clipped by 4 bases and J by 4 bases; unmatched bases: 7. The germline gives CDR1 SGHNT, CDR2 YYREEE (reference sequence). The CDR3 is CASSTPGQGSETQYF. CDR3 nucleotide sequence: TGTGCCAGCAGCACACCGGGACAGGGGTCAGAGACCCAGTACTTC.

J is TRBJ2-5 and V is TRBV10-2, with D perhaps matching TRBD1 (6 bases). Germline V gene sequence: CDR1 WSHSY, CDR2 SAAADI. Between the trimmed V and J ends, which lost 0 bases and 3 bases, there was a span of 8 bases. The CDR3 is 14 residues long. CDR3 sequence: CASSESNREETQYF. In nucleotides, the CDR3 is TGCGCCAGCAGTGAGTCGAACAGGGAAGAGACCCAGTACTTC.

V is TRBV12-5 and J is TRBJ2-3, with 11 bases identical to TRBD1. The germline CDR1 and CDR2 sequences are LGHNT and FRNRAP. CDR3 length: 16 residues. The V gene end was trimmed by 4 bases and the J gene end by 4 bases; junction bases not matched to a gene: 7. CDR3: CASGSLGQGGPDTQYF. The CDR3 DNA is TGTGCTAGTGGTTCCCTGGGACAGGGGGGTCCAGATACGCAGTATTTT.

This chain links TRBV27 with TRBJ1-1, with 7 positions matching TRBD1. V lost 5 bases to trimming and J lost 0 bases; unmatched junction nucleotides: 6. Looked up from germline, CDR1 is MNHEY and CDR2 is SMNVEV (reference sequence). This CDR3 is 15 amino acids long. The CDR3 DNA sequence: TGTGCCAGCAGTGCTACCGGGACAGTGAACACTGAAGCTTTCTTT. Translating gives CASSATGTVNTEAFF.

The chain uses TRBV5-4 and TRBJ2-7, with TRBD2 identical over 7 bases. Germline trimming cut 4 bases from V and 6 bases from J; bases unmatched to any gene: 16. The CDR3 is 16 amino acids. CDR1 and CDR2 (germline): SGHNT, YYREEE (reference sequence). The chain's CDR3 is CASSPRRGGDGGEQYF. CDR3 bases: TGTGCCAGCAGCCCTCGCCGTGGGGGGGATGGGGGCGAGCAGTACTTC.

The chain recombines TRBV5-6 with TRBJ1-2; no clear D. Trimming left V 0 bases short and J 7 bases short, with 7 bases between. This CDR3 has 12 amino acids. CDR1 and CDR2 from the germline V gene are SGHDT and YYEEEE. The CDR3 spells CASSLGAIGYTF. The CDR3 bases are TGTGCCAGCAGCTTGGGGGCTATTGGCTACACCTTC.

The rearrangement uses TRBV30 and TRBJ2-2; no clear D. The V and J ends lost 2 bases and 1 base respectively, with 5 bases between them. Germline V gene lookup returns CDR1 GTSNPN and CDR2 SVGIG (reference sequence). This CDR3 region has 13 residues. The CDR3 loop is CAWSTRNTGELFF. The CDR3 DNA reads TGTGCCTGGAGTACCAGGAACACCGGGGAGCTGTTTTTT. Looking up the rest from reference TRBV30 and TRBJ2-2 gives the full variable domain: SQTIHQWPATLVQPVGSPLSLECTVEGTSNPNLYWYRQAAGRGLQLLFYSVGIGQISSEVPQNLSASRPQDRQFILSSKKLLLSDSGFYLCAWSTRNTGELFFGEGSRLTVL.

The CDR3 bases are TGTGCCAGCAGTCGACAGGGACCGAACACTGAAGCTTTCTTT. The encoded protein is CASSRQGPNTEAFF. The chain is built from TRBV2 and TRBJ1-1; 7 bases are a match to TRBD1. The V and J ends lost 5 bases and 1 base, in that order; junction bases with no gene match: 4. This CDR3 is built from 14 residues. CDR1 SNHLY and CDR2 FYNNEI come from the germline V gene.

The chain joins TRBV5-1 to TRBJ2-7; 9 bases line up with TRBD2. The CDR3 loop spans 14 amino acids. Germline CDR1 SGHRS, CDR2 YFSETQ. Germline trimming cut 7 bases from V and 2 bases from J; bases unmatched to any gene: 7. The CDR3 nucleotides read TGCGCCAGCCGTCGGACTAGCGAGCCCTACGAGCAGTACTTC. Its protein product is CASRRTSEPYEQYF.

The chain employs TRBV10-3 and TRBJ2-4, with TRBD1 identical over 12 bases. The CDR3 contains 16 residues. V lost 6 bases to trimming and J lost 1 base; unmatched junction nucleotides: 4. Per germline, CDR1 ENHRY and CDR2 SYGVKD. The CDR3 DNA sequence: TGTGCCATCAGCGAGGGACAGGGGGCGGCCAAAAACATTCAGTACTTC. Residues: CAISEGQGAAKNIQYF.

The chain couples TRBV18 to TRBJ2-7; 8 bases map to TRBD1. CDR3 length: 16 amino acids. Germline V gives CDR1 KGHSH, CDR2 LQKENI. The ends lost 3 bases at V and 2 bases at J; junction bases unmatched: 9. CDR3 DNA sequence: TGTGCCAGCTCACCCTCACCGGGACAGGAGACCTACGAGCAGTACTTC. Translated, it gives CASSPSPGQETYEQYF. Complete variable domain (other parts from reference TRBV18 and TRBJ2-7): NAGVMQNPRHLVRRRGQEARLRCSPMKGHSHVYWYRQLPEEGLKFMVYLQKENIIDESGMPKERFSAEFPKEGPSILRIQQVVRGDSAAYFCASSPSPGQETYEQYFGPGTRLTVT.

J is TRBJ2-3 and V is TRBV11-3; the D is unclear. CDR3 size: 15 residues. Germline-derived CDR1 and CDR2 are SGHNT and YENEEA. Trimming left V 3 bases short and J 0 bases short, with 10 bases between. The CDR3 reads CASSLGSTSTDTQYF. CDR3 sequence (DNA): TGTGCCAGCAGCTTGGGCTCAACTAGCACAGATACGCAGTATTTT.

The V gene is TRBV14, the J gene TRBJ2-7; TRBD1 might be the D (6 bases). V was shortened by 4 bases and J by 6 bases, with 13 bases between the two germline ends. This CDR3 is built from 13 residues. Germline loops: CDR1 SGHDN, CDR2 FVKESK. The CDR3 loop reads CASSRTRGSEQYF. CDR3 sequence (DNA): TGTGCCAGCAGCCGTACCAGGGGCAGCGAGCAGTACTTC.

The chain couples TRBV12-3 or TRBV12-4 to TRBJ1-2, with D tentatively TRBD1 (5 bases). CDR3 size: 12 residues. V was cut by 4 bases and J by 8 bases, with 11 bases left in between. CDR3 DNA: TGTGCCAGCAGTTCGGGGGACCGGGGCTACACCTTC. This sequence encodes CASSSGDRGYTF.

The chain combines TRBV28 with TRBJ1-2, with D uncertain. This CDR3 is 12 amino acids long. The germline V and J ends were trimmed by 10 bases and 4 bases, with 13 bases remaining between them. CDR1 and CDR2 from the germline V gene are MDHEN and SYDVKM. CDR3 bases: TGTGCCATAGCGGAGGGTACCTATGGCTACACCTTC. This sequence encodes CAIAEGTYGYTF.

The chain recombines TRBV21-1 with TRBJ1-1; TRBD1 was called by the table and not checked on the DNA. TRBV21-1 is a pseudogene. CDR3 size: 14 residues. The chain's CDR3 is CASSKQGAGTEAFF. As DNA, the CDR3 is TGTGCCAGCAGCAAACAGGGGGCTGGTACTGAAGCTTTCTTT.